This TCR beta chain was documented in a study of cytomegalovirus exposure and HLA in healthy donors. The donors were in the roughly 120-subject validation cohort; that cohort was separate from the roughly 680-subject first cohort. The assay was immunoSEQ multiplex PCR, and TCRdb's table has in-frame clones only and misses some. The sample gives over 150,000 clones, around 83% of which show up once; roughly 12% is in the top ten. Sequenced sample: PBMCs. This receptor was obtained from a woman in her 30s in good health and CMV-seropositive.

CDR3 bases: TGTGCCAGCAGTTACCTAAAACGGACAGGGCGCACTGAAGCTTTCTTT. Translation: CASSYLKRTGRTEAFF. The chain recombines TRBV6-5 with TRBJ1-1; 8 positions match TRBD1. V shed 2 bases, J shed 4 bases, and the junction held 9 bases outside the gene matches. Germline values: CDR1 MNHEY, CDR2 SVGAGI. The CDR3 runs 16 residues.